This entry is about one TCR beta chain. Its target is unknown. These data come from a study of T cell responses to AZD1222 COVID-19 vaccine. The table came from immunoSEQ multiplex PCR; TCRdb's copy has only in-frame clones and leaves some out. This table has some 120,000 clones, roughly 88% appearing once. This CDR3 spans 14 amino acids. The V gene end was trimmed by 4 bases and the J gene end by 1 base; junction bases not matched to a gene: 2. Germline CDR1 reads LGHDT; CDR2 reads YNNKEL (reference sequence). General study results and limits: The donor cohort was predominantly white British with a female majority, and clonal diversity may have been underestimated.

This clonotype was obtained from an adult in good health. The source material was peripheral blood, sampled on day 0 of MenACWY control vaccination. The chain uses TRBV3-1 (or the pseudogene TRBV3-2) and TRBJ2-3; 7 nucleotides agree with TRBD2. DNA of the CDR3: TGTGCCAGCAGCCCTAGCGGAGGCACAGATACGCAGTATTTT. Encoded protein: CASSPSGGTDTQYF.